The next 9 T cell receptor beta chains were all read from a single sample in a study of cytomegalovirus exposure and HLA in healthy donors. The PCR made use of 60 Vbeta and 13 Jbeta primers. Here immunoSEQ multiplex PCR was the method, and the copy in TCRdb shows in-frame clones only, minus some. Among 180,000 or so clones listed, approximately 80% were seen once. The sequenced material came from PBMCs. These receptor sequences come from a young man in good health and CMV-seronegative.

A few counts support this clone. The rearrangement links TRBV11-2 to TRBJ2-3; tentatively, D is TRBD2 (5 bases). The CDR3 runs 15 residues. Between the trimmed V and J ends, which lost 5 bases and 1 base, there was a span of 13 bases. CDR1 and CDR2 from the germline V gene are SGHAT and FQNNGV. The CDR3 nucleotides are TGTGCCAGCAGCCTACATCCCGGGGGCACAGATACGCAGTATTTT. Translating it yields CASSLHPGGTDTQYF.

The CDR3 DNA is TGTGCCAGCAGCCAAGATCAAGCGGGAGTCTCCTACGAGCAGTACTTC. Translation: CASSQDQAGVSYEQYF. This chain joins TRBV4-2 and TRBJ2-7, with TRBD2 matching 8 bases. CDR3 length: 16 amino acids. Trimming removed 0 bases from V and 0 bases from J; junction bases left unmatched: 4. Germline V lookup: CDR1 LGHNA, CDR2 YNFKEQ.

Turning to this clone: The junction departs from germline at one end; a sequencing error may be responsible. V gene TRBV7-9 combines with J gene TRBJ1-4; TRBD1 might be the D (5 bases). The CDR3 extends over 13 amino acids. Germline loops: CDR1 SEHNR, CDR2 FQNEAQ (reference sequence). The CDR3 sequence is CSSSGAGKEKLFF. The CDR3 bases are TGTTCCAGCAGCGGGGCGGGAAAGGAAAAACTGTTTTTT.

The chain recombines TRBV5-6 with TRBJ2-7; 10 positions match TRBD2. The CDR3 loop spans 14 amino acids. CDR1 SGHDT and CDR2 YYEEEE come from the germline V gene. V dropped 3 bases and J dropped 2; count of bases not matched to a gene: 2. The CDR3 DNA is TGTGCCAGCAGCTATACTAGCGGGACCTACGAGCAGTACTTC. Its translation: CASSYTSGTYEQYF.

This clone appeared a single time. The chain is built from TRBV28 and TRBJ2-7; TRBD1 matches 7 bases. V lost 6 bases and J lost 1; bases outside the gene matches: 9. CDR1 and CDR2 from the germline V gene are MDHEN and SYDVKM. The CDR3 is 15 amino acids. The CDR3 coding sequence is TGTGCCAGCAGAACTCGACAGGGTGGGTCCTACGAGCAGTACTTC. Protein sequence: CASRTRQGGSYEQYF. Complete variable domain (other parts from reference TRBV28 and TRBJ2-7): DVKVTQSSRYLVKRTGEKVFLECVQDMDHENMFWYRQDPGLGLRLIYFSYDVKMKEKGDIPEGYSVSREKKERFSLILESASTNQTSMYLCASRTRQGGSYEQYFGPGTRLTVT.

The chain combines TRBV19 with TRBJ2-7, with 8 bases identical to TRBD2. The CDR3 spans 13 residues. V dropped 6 bases and J dropped 2; count of bases not matched to a gene: 3. Per germline, CDR1 LNHDA and CDR2 SQIVND (reference sequence). CDR3 sequence: CASSAGLAYEQYF. The CDR3 DNA follows: TGTGCCAGTAGCGCGGGACTAGCCTACGAGCAGTACTTC.

V and J are TRBV9 and TRBJ1-2; TRBD1 aligns across 9 bases. The CDR3 is made up of 14 amino acids. The trim removed 3 bases at V and 4 bases at J, leaving 4 bases unmatched. Germline lookup yields CDR1 SGDLS and CDR2 YYNGEE. CDR3 residues: CASSDRDRAYGYTF. The CDR3, as DNA: TGTGCCAGCAGCGACCGGGACAGGGCCTATGGCTACACCTTC.

The J gene is TRBJ1-2, the V gene TRBV4-1, with TRBD1 matching 7 bases. J lost 4 bases, V lost 6 bases, and 8 bases had no gene match. This CDR3 has 14 residues. The germline CDR1 and CDR2 sequences are MGHRA and YSYEKL. Written as DNA, the CDR3 is TGCGCCAGCAGGCCCACAGGGGAAGGCTATGGCTACACCTTC. Translating gives CASRPTGEGYGYTF.

V usage is TRBV28 and J usage is TRBJ2-5; no clear D gene. The J call may be mistaken, given a closer DNA end match to TRBJ2-7. Germline assignment: CDR1 MDHEN and CDR2 SYDVKM. CDR3 length: 11 residues. The CDR3 coding sequence is TGTGCCAGCAGTTCGCCTTACGAGCAGTACTTC. It translates to CASSSPYEQYF.